This T cell receptor (beta chain) is drawn from a study of identical twins. Notes on the study in general: The study found weaker excess twin sharing in beta out-of-frame sequences. Models underestimated out-of-frame TCR alpha sharing in monozygotic twins.

One entry per CDR3 protein, called by TCRdb with MiXCR from the 5' RACE reads. The table records more than 650,000 distinct CDR3 sequences, 6.1% of them present only once. Regarding this clonotype: Its target is unknown.

From germline, CDR1 is SEHNR and CDR2 FQNEAQ (reference sequence). V was cut by 7 bases and J by 3 bases, with 21 bases left in between. The CDR3 contains 17 residues. The TCR originated in a man between 18 and 29 years old in good health. The sequenced material came from naive T cells sorted from blood. The J gene is TRBJ2-2, the V gene TRBV7-9; D gene uncertain. DNA of the CDR3: TGTGCCAGCACCATATCTAATGTGGGCGGCGACACCGGGGAGCTGTTTTTT. It translates to CASTISNVGGDTGELFF.